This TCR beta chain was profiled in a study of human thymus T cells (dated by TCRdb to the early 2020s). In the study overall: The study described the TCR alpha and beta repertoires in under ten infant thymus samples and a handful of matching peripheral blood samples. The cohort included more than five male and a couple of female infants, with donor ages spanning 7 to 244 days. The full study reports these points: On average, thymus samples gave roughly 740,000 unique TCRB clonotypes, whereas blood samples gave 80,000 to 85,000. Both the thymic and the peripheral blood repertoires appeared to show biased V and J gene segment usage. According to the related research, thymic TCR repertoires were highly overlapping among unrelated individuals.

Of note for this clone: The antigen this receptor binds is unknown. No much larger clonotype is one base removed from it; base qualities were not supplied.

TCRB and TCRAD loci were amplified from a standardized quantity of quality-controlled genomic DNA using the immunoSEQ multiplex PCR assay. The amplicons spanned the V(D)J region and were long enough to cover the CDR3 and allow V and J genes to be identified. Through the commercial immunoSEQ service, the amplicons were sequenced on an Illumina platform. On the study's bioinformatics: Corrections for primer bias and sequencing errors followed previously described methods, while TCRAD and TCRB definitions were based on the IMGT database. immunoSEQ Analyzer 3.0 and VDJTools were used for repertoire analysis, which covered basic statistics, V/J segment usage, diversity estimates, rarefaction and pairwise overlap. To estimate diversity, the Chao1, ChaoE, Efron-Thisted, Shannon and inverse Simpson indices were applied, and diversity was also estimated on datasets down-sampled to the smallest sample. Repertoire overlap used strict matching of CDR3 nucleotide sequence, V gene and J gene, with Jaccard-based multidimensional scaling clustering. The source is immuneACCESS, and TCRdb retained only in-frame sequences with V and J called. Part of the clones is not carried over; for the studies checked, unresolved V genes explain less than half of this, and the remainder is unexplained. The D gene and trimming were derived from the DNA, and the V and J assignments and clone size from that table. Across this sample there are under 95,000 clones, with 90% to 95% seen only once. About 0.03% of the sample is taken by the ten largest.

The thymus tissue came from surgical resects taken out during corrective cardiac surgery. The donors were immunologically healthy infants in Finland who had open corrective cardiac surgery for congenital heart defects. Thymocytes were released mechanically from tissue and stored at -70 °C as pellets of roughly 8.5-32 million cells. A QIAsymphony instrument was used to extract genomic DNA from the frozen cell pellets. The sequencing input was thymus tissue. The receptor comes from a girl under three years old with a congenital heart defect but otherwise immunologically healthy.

The nucleotide sequence is given as TGTGCCAGCAGCGTAGCTACACAGGGGGCAGTGGGGGCCAACGTCCTGACTTTC. This sequence encodes CASSVATQGAVGANVLTF. The V and J genes are TRBV9 and TRBJ2-6; 9 junctional bases match TRBD1. Looking up the germline V gene yields CDR1 SGDLS and CDR2 YYNGEE. From the cysteine through the phenylalanine, the CDR3 covers 18 amino acids. The only DNA kept is the CDR3, 54 bases in frame from the first base. Ends trimmed: V by 0 bases, J by 4 bases; bases unmatched to a gene: 8.